This TCR beta chain was recorded in a study of blood T cell repertoires in COVID-19. Background on the study: The cDNA or gDNA used as material had been derived from T cells, B-cell-depleted T cells, or PBMCs.

In the study's own analysis: Estimation of nucleated cell counts relied on the amplification of reference gene primers. Sequencing used immunoSEQ multiplex PCR; TCRdb keeps in-frame clones, though not all of them. From that table come the V and J calls and clone size; the DNA was used to work out D and trimming. The sample has some 310,000 clones, roughly 87% seen once. The CDR3 runs to 13 residues. Germline values: CDR1 LNHDA, CDR2 SQIVND (reference sequence). V was clipped by 6 bases and J by 8 bases, with 14 bases between them. This chain uses TRBV19 with TRBJ1-5, with D maybe TRBD1 (5 bases). The clonotype comes from a man in his fifties with active or convalescent COVID-19. Sequenced input: peripheral blood. CDR3 coding DNA: TGTGCCAGTAGCGACAGTCCGGTAGAGCCCCAGCATTTT. Protein product: CASSDSPVEPQHF.